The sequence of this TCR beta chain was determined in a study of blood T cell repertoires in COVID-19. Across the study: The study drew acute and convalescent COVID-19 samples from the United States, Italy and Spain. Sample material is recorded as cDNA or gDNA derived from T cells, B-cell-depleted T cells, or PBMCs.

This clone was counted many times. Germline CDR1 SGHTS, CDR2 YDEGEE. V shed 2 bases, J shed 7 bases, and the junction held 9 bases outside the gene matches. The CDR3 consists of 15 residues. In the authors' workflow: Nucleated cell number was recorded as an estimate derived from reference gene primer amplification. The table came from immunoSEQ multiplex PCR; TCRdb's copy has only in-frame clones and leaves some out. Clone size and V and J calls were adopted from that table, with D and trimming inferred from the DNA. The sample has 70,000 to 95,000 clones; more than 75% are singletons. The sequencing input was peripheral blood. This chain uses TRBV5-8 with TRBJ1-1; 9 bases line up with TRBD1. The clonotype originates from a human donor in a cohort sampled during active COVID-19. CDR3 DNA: TGTGCCAGCAGCTTCCAAATAGGGACAGGGAATGAAGCTTTCTTT. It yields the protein CASSFQIGTGNEAFF.